This record covers a single T cell receptor beta chain. As yet, its antigen is unknown. CDR3 length: 16 residues. V lost 5 bases to trimming and J lost 1 base, with 17 bases between them. Germline values: CDR1 SGHAT, CDR2 FQNNGV. The data were obtained in a study of neoadjuvant anti-PD-1 for oral cavity cancer. Study-wide points: PBMC Gini-index clonality exceeded responders' in non-responders post-nivolumab.

Most PBMC samples had roughly 0.5 ug input DNA in six replicates. Sequencing used immunoSEQ multiplex PCR; TCRdb keeps in-frame clones, though not all of them. The table lists roughly 14,000 clones, 71% of them singletons. Sequencing used PBMCs, obtained before nivolumab (anti-PD-1) treatment. The gene calls are TRBV11-2 and TRBJ2-5; TRBD1 or TRBD2 may be the D gene (5 bases each). The clonotype originates from a person aged 35 to 85 with oral cavity squamous cell carcinoma. The CDR3 is CASSPAVWGPQETQYF. DNA of the CDR3: TGTGCCAGCAGCCCCGCCGTCTGGGGACCCCAAGAGACCCAGTACTTC.